The 6 T cell receptor beta chains listed next were all sequenced from one sample in a study of blood T cell repertoires in COVID-19. The data were produced by immunoSEQ multiplex PCR, yet TCRdb's version contains in-frame clones alone and is incomplete. The table shows 70,000 or so clones, with more than 75% occurring only once. The specimen was peripheral blood. Receptors originate from a human donor in a cohort sampled during active COVID-19.

The rearrangement uses TRBV4-2 and TRBJ1-2, with 9 nucleotides matching TRBD1. Unmatched junction bases numbered 6, after V lost 0 bases and J lost 7 bases. Germline V gene data show CDR1 as LGHNA and CDR2 as YNFKEQ. The CDR3 has 15 residues. CDR3 region: CASSQEGQGDRGYTF. Here the CDR3 DNA reads TGTGCCAGCAGCCAAGAGGGACAGGGTGACCGTGGCTACACCTTC.

The chain joins TRBV19 to TRBJ2-3; 7 bases are a match to TRBD1. The J segment lost 11 bases and the V segment lost 10 bases, leaving 12 bases of the junction unmatched. Germline V gene lookup returns CDR1 LNHDA and CDR2 SQIVND (reference sequence). The CDR3 is 12 amino acids. The CDR3 DNA is TGTGCCACCTCCCTCCCGACAGGGAAGCAGTATTTT. It encodes CATSLPTGKQYF. Full variable domain (remainder filled in from reference TRBV19 and TRBJ2-3): DGGITQSPKYLFRKEGQNVTLSCEQNLNHDAMYWYRQDPGQGLRLIYYSQIVNDFQKGDIAEGYSVSREKKESFPLTVTSAQKNPTAFYLCATSLPTGKQYFGPGTRLTVL.

This chain connects TRBV5-8 to TRBJ2-3; D remains unclear. The CDR3 loop spans 15 amino acids. The germline CDR1 and CDR2 sequences are SGHTS and YDEGEE. Trimming pared 1 base from V and 0 bases from J, leaving 9 bases between. CDR3 region: CASSLFRTSTDTQYF. Here the CDR3 DNA reads TGTGCCAGCAGCTTGTTCCGAACTAGCACAGATACGCAGTATTTT.

Written as DNA, the CDR3 is TGTGCCAGCAGCGTAGGAGGGAATAACTACGAGCAGTACTTC. It yields the protein CASSVGGNNYEQYF. This chain uses TRBV9 with TRBJ2-7, with a possible D match to TRBD2 (5 bases). CDR3 size: 14 residues. Trimming took 0 bases from V and 3 from J, leaving 10 bases between them. CDR1 is SGDLS and CDR2 is YYNGEE in the germline V gene.

V is TRBV18 and J is TRBJ2-5, with no clear D. CDR1 is KGHSH and CDR2 is LQKENI in the germline V gene. The CDR3 runs 14 residues. V lost 2 bases, J lost 3 bases, and 10 bases lay in between. For the CDR3, the DNA is TGTGCCAGCTCACCAATTGGTACTGAAGAGACCCAGTACTTC. Translating it yields CASSPIGTEETQYF.

Regarding this clone: Other DNA sequences in the sample encode the same CDR3. The rearrangement joins TRBV5-8 to TRBJ2-2; 8 nucleotides match TRBD1. The germline gives CDR1 SGHTS, CDR2 YDEGEE. Trimming cost V 6 bases and J 1 base; bases outside gene matches: 5. The CDR3 contains 15 residues. CDR3 coding DNA: TGTGCCAGCACCTTCGACAGGGGGAACACCGGGGAGCTGTTTTTT. This gives the protein CASTFDRGNTGELFF.